The 24 T cell receptor beta chains given below trace back to one sample, sequenced in a study of shared clonotypes between healthy human individuals (dated by TCRdb to between 2020 and 2021). CD8 naive samples were obtained by positive selection for CCR7 among CD45RO-negative cells, yielding a CD45RA+CCR7+ population from which TemRA cells were excluded. The library was obtained by the immunoSEQ multiplex PCR assay. Imported from immuneACCESS, the table was reduced by TCRdb to in-frame sequences with V and J called. These copies leave out some clones; in studies compared against another copy, an unresolved V gene accounts for under half, and the cause of the remainder is not known. This sample comprises about 2.1 million clones, 93% of them detected only once. In total, the top ten clones hold under 2% of the sample. The material sequenced was naive CD8+ T cells from PBMCs. What the cell subset or site label conveys for this sample: CD45RA+CCR7+. These receptors were collected from a man aged 18-30 years in good health. Some clones in this sample may be carry-over from other donors' samples.

This clone appeared once. This chain uses TRBV28 with TRBJ2-1, with TRBD2 matching over 9 bases. This CDR3 has 15 residues. After removal of 9 bases from V and 4 bases from J, the junction contained 10 bases not matched to a gene. CDR1 and CDR2 from the germline V gene are MDHEN and SYDVKM. The CDR3 region is CASHRQRGVYNEQFF. In DNA form, the CDR3 reads TGTGCCAGTCATCGGCAGCGGGGGGTTTACAATGAGCAGTTCTTC.

Of note for this clone: The same CDR3 arises from other DNA sequences in this sample as well. The chain combines TRBV19 with TRBJ2-7; D assignment may be TRBD1 or TRBD2 (6 bases each). The length of the CDR3 is 15 residues. Deletions cut 6 bases from V and 4 bases from J, with 19 bases between. The germline V gene has CDR1 LNHDA and CDR2 SQIVND (reference sequence). The CDR3 protein is CASSPSGGGGYEQYF. CDR3 coding DNA: TGTGCCAGTAGCCCATCCGGGGGCGGAGGGTACGAGCAGTACTTC.

This clone was counted a single time. The rearrangement joins TRBV5-4 to TRBJ2-7, with D hard to call. Germline CDR1 SGHNT, CDR2 YYREEE (reference sequence). The CDR3 consists of 15 residues. Between the trimmed V and J ends, which lost 4 bases and 0 bases, there was a span of 14 bases. The CDR3 DNA reads as TGTGCCAGCAGCGAAGGGCCGCTGATCTCCTACGAGCAGTACTTC. Protein sequence: CASSEGPLISYEQYF.

V usage is TRBV2 and J usage is TRBJ2-2, with D possibly being TRBD1 or TRBD2 (5 bases each). Trimming removed 6 bases at V and 5 bases at J, with 13 bases between. The CDR3 runs 14 residues. Per germline, CDR1 SNHLY and CDR2 FYNNEI. CDR3 nucleotide sequence: TGTGCCAGCAGCGGAAATGGGGGTACCGGGGAGCTGTTTTTT. Translating it yields CASSGNGGTGELFF.

The V gene is TRBV7-2, the J gene TRBJ2-5; 14 bases are shared with TRBD2. V was clipped by 5 bases and J by 5 bases; unmatched bases: 4. Germline lookup yields CDR1 SGHTA and CDR2 FQGNSA. This CDR3 has 15 amino acids. The CDR3 loop reads CASSPTSGRVETQYF. Written as DNA, the CDR3 is TGTGCCAGCAGCCCGACTAGCGGGAGGGTTGAGACCCAGTACTTC.

The chain has TRBV2 and TRBJ2-4, with 8 bases identical to TRBD1. This CDR3 is 18 amino acids long. With 6 bases clipped from V and 0 bases from J, the junction kept 13 bases outside the gene matches. The germline gives CDR1 SNHLY, CDR2 FYNNEI. CDR3 sequence (DNA): TGTGCCAGCAGGGAGACAGGGGATGTAAATCTAGCCAAAAACATTCAGTACTTC. Its protein is CASRETGDVNLAKNIQYF.

This clone was observed a single time. The rearrangement links TRBV9 to TRBJ2-2, with 10 bases lining up with TRBD2. V trimming: 4 bases; J trimming: 3 bases; junction bases outside the gene matches: 12. The CDR3 has 18 amino acids. Germline values: CDR1 SGDLS, CDR2 YYNGEE. The CDR3 DNA sequence: TGTGCCAGCAGCCCCGCTGGGCTAGCGGGGGAGGACACCGGGGAGCTGTTTTTT. Its protein is CASSPAGLAGEDTGELFF.

As to this clone: The sample carries other DNA sequences with the same CDR3. The V and J genes are TRBV27 and TRBJ2-1; TRBD2 is a possible D gene (5 bases). CDR1 is MNHEY and CDR2 is SMNVEV in the germline V gene (reference sequence). The CDR3 totals 14 residues. Trimming stripped 3 bases from V and 2 bases from J, with 8 bases between. The CDR3 is CASSLRGTYNEQFF. The CDR3, as DNA: TGTGCCAGCAGTTTGCGAGGGACCTACAATGAGCAGTTCTTC.

V is TRBV9 and J is TRBJ2-2; D is unclear. This CDR3 region has 14 residues. Germline-derived CDR1 and CDR2 are SGDLS and YYNGEE. Trimming took 0 bases from V and 5 from J, leaving 8 bases between them. The CDR3 region has the DNA TGTGCCAGCAGCGTAGGGGGAAAGACCGGGGAGCTGTTTTTT. It is translated as CASSVGGKTGELFF.

The genes are TRBV2 and TRBJ2-1, with TRBD2 matching over 11 bases. Per germline, CDR1 SNHLY and CDR2 FYNNEI. V was pared by 2 bases and J by 7 bases, with 7 bases of the junction left unmatched. The CDR3 length is 16 residues. Here the CDR3 DNA reads TGTGCCAGCAGTGAATCCGGGACTAGCGGCCAAAATGAGCAGTTCTTC. As protein: CASSESGTSGQNEQFF.

V is TRBV9 and J is TRBJ2-1, with D perhaps being TRBD1 or TRBD2 (5 bases each). CDR1 is SGDLS and CDR2 is YYNGEE in the germline V gene. The V gene lost 1 base and the J gene lost 4 bases, with 12 bases spanning the gap. This CDR3 contains 15 residues. CDR3 nucleotide sequence: TGTGCCAGCAGCGTATCCCGGGGCCCTTACAATGAGCAGTTCTTC. Protein sequence: CASSVSRGPYNEQFF.

The chain uses TRBV27 and TRBJ1-2; D may be TRBD1 (5 bases). The V end lost 2 bases, the J end lost 3 bases, and 10 bases lay between the germline ends. From germline, CDR1 is MNHEY and CDR2 SMNVEV (reference sequence). This CDR3 is built from 14 residues. The DNA for the CDR3 is TGTGCCAGCAGTTTACGGGGCGAATACTATGGCTACACCTTC. Protein product: CASSLRGEYYGYTF.

The rearrangement uses TRBV7-2 and TRBJ2-5; D is ambiguous. Germline V gene sequence: CDR1 SGHTA, CDR2 FQGNSA. The CDR3 covers 15 residues. V shed 1 base and J shed 1 base, with 10 bases lying between them. The CDR3 DNA reads as TGTGCCAGCAGCTTAGTCTCAGACCCCCAAGAGACCCAGTACTTC. Translated: CASSLVSDPQETQYF. The whole variable domain, filled in from reference TRBV7-2 and TRBJ2-5, reads GAGVSQSPSNKVTEKGKDVELRCDPISGHTALYWYRQSLGQGLEFLIYFQGNSAPDKSGLPSDRFSAERTGGSVSTLTIQRTQQEDSAVYLCASSLVSDPQETQYFGPGTRLLVL.

A note on this clone: The sample holds other DNA sequences that translate to the same CDR3. The rearrangement uses TRBV19 and TRBJ2-7; 9 nucleotides match TRBD1. Germline V gene data show CDR1 as LNHDA and CDR2 as SQIVND (reference sequence). The CDR3 totals 14 residues. After removal of 6 bases from V and 4 bases from J, the junction contained 7 bases not matched to a gene. The CDR3 sequence: CASSLGQGAYEQYF. The CDR3 DNA is TGTGCCAGTAGCTTGGGACAGGGAGCATACGAGCAGTACTTC.

This chain connects TRBV7-2 to TRBJ2-5; possible D gene TRBD1, 6 bases. Germline V CDR1 and CDR2: SGHTA, FQGNSA. V was shortened by 5 bases and J by 4 bases, with 17 bases between the two germline ends. This CDR3 spans 15 amino acids. DNA for the CDR3: TGTGCCAGCAGCGAAGGGACAAAAAGTTCAGAGACCCAGTACTTC. Protein product: CASSEGTKSSETQYF.

The chain couples TRBV6-5 to TRBJ1-1; no clear D gene. The CDR3 runs to 11 residues. The germline V gene has CDR1 MNHEY and CDR2 SVGAGI. Trimming cost V 5 bases and J 3 bases, with 4 bases left between them. The chain's CDR3 is CASSQDTEAFF. The DNA for the CDR3 is TGTGCCAGCAGTCAAGACACTGAAGCTTTCTTT.

In its sample, this clone was seen once. The chain links TRBV5-6 to TRBJ2-7; D may match TRBD1 or TRBD2 (5 bases each). V shed 0 bases and J shed 2 bases, with 12 bases lying between them. Germline V gene lookup returns CDR1 SGHDT and CDR2 YYEEEE. This CDR3 has 15 residues. The CDR3 loop is CASSLDGTLPYEQYF. The DNA of the CDR3 is TGTGCCAGCAGCTTGGATGGGACGCTTCCCTACGAGCAGTACTTC.

J is TRBJ2-3 and V is TRBV28; D may match TRBD1 or TRBD2 (5 bases each). This CDR3 is built from 16 residues. Per the germline V gene, CDR1 is MDHEN and CDR2 is SYDVKM. Trimming stripped 10 bases from V and 0 bases from J, with 20 bases between. The CDR3 is CATTPDGGPSTDTQYF. The CDR3 DNA follows: TGTGCCACTACCCCTGATGGGGGACCTAGCACAGATACGCAGTATTTT.

The J gene is TRBJ2-1, the V gene TRBV5-1; D possibly matches TRBD1 or TRBD2 (6 bases each). The CDR3 contains 14 residues. Trimming took off 4 bases at V and 7 bases at J, with 15 bases between the two ends. The V gene's germline CDR1 is SGHRS and CDR2 YFSETQ. The CDR3 loop reads CASSPGAPLNEQFF. DNA of the CDR3: TGCGCCAGCAGCCCGGGGGCACCGCTGAATGAGCAGTTCTTC.

The CDR3 sequence: CASSESRQGWNEQFF. In DNA, the CDR3 is TGCGCCAGCAGTGAGTCGAGACAGGGGTGGAATGAGCAGTTCTTC. V and J are TRBV10-1 and TRBJ2-1, with 8 nucleotides matching TRBD1. CDR3 size: 15 residues. Germline lookup yields CDR1 WNHNN and CDR2 SYGVQD (reference sequence). Germline trimming cut 0 bases from V and 7 bases from J; bases unmatched to any gene: 5.

The chain employs TRBV5-8 and TRBJ1-1, with D maybe TRBD1 (6 bases). This CDR3 is 16 amino acids long. The ends were cut back, 0 bases at V and 4 bases at J, with 16 bases in the middle. Germline CDR1 SGHTS, CDR2 YDEGEE. The CDR3 protein is CASSLEGGAGGTEAFF. As DNA, the CDR3 is TGTGCCAGCAGCTTGGAGGGGGGGGCTGGCGGCACTGAAGCTTTCTTT.

The chain uses TRBV7-9 and TRBJ2-3; TRBD1 matches 9 bases. This CDR3 spans 17 amino acids. Trimming removed 3 bases from V and 2 bases from J; junction bases left unmatched: 9. Germline V gene sequence: CDR1 SEHNR, CDR2 FQNEAQ (reference sequence). The CDR3 sequence is CASSFEIRQGVTDTQYF. The CDR3 DNA follows: TGTGCCAGCAGCTTTGAAATCCGACAGGGGGTCACAGATACGCAGTATTTT.

The chain has TRBV7-9 and TRBJ1-4, with a possible D match to TRBD1 (6 bases). The CDR3 extends over 13 amino acids. Germline CDR1 reads SEHNR; CDR2 reads FQNEAQ (reference sequence). Trimming removed 3 bases at V and 7 bases at J, with 9 bases between. The DNA for the CDR3 is TGTGCCAGCAGCTTTCGGGACATTGAAAAACTGTTTTTT. This sequence encodes CASSFRDIEKLFF.

The rearrangement links TRBV5-8 to TRBJ1-1, with 7 bases matching TRBD1. The germline CDR1 and CDR2 sequences are SGHTS and YDEGEE. V shed 0 bases, J shed 5 bases, and the junction held 4 bases outside the gene matches. This CDR3 region has 14 residues. For the CDR3, the DNA is TGTGCCAGCAGCTTGGGACAGGGTGAAACTGAAGCTTTCTTT. It encodes CASSLGQGETEAFF.